This T cell receptor beta chain originates from a study of T cells in Graves' hyperthyroidism and ophthalmopathy. Points from the study as a whole: Separation of ophthalmopathy from stable hyperthyroidism was achieved by a 13 V-J model.

Turning to this clonotype: Its antigen is as yet unknown.

The CDR3 is 14 residues long. V dropped 6 bases and J dropped 0 bases, with 8 bases sitting between them. The germline gives CDR1 MNHNS, CDR2 SASEGT. There were TCR beta CDR3 regions amplified from RNA transcripts. An initial round of RT-PCR targeting the TCR CDR3 relied on the HTBI primer set. Each CDR3 protein is one row after TCRdb ran MiXCR on the multiplex PCR reads. The sample has around 500,000 distinct CDR3 sequences; about 15% are singletons. This sequence was found in a woman between 18 and 29 years old with Graves' hyperthyroidism. The sample taken for sequencing was blood. The gene calls are TRBV6-1 and TRBJ2-2, with D possibly being TRBD1 (6 bases). Written as DNA, the CDR3 is TGTGCCAGCAGCGGACAGCCGAACACCGGGGAGCTGTTTTTT. Translated: CASSGQPNTGELFF.